This is a list of T cell receptor beta chains from one sample in a study of tumor-infiltrating lymphocytes in primary liver carcinoma. Using its own MiXCR run on the multiplex PCR reads, TCRdb lists one record per CDR3 protein. Of about 74,000 distinct CDR3 sequences in the sample, 55% to 75% were seen once. The sequencing sample was made of liver tumor tissue from sampling region 4. These receptor sequences come from a man aged 35 to 55 with primary liver carcinoma and hepatitis B virus infection. CDR3s include the opening cysteine and the closing phenylalanine or tryptophan. The D gene is left open where the match is weak. Some rows have no size entry. The others give once, few or many, or a class for an expanded clone.

D,J,length,V,size,DNA,CDR3
.,TRBJ1-4,15,TRBV6-1,.,TGTGCCAGCGCGATCCTCGACGGTCCTAATGAAAAACTGTTTTTT,CASAILDGPNEKLFF
.,TRBJ1-5,17,TRBV4-2,.,TGTGCCAGCAGCCAAGATGGGGGGGGGCTAGGAAATAAGCCCCAACATTTT,CASSQDGGGLGNKPQHF
.,TRBJ2-7,17,TRBV29-1,once,TGCAGCGTTGCGGTGGTTAGGATTAGCGGTAGGGGCTACGAGCAGTACTTC,CSVAVVRISGRGYEQYF
TRBD1,TRBJ1-2,16,TRBV4-1,.,TGCGCCAGCAGCCCAACCTGGACAGGGGGCGTCTATGTCTACACCTTC,CASSPTWTGGVYVYTF
.,TRBJ2-7,13,TRBV12-3/TRBV12-4,.,TGTGCCAGTTTTGTAGGGTCATGGTACGAGCAATACTTC,CASFVGSWYEQYF
.,TRBJ1-5,16,TRBV6-6,.,TGTGCCAGCATCCCTGCAAGGGCGAATAGCAATCAGCCCCAGCATTTT,CASIPARANSNQPQHF
TRBD1,TRBJ1-1,14,TRBV6-5,.,TGTGCCAGCAGTCCAAGACAGGGAAACACTGTAGCTTTCTTT,CASSPRQGNTVAFF
TRBD1,TRBJ1-2,15,TRBV12-3/TRBV12-4,.,TGTGCCGGCAGTTCCCGGGGAGACAGGGGGCCTGGCTACACCTTC,CAGSSRGDRGPGYTF
TRBD1,TRBJ1-4,17,TRBV28,.,TGTGCCAGCAGTTTCCAGACAGGGGTTACAACTAATGAAAAACTGTTTTTT,CASSFQTGVTTNEKLFF
.,TRBJ2-1,18,TRBV10-3,many,TGTGCCATCAGTGAGTCCTTGGCGCTAGGGTCGCCCGGGGCTGAGCAGTTCTTC,CAISESLALGSPGAEQFF
TRBD2,TRBJ2-7,14,TRBV5-1,once,TGCGTCAGCACCAGAACTAGCGGGTCCTACGAGCAGTACTTC,CVSTRTSGSYEQYF
TRBD2,TRBJ2-3,15,TRBV5-1,once,TGCGCCAGCGGCTTACTAGCGGGAGGCACAGATACACAGTATTTT,CASGLLAGGTDTQYF
TRBD1,TRBJ1-2,15,TRBV7-8,.,TGTGCCAGCAGCCCTCTGACAGGGGTGAACTACGGCTATACCTTC,CASSPLTGVNYGYTF
.,TRBJ2-7,15,TRBV5-4,.,TGTGCCAGCAGCCTGTGCGGGTTTGAGGTTGGCGAGCAGTACTTC,CASSLCGFEVGEQYF
TRBD2,TRBJ2-3,23,TRBV5-6,once,TGTGCCAGCAGCTCCATCCCCTGGACACCTCGCAGCGGGAGGGGTAGGGGCACAGATACTCAGTATTTT,CASSSIPWTPRSGRGRGTDTQYF
TRBD2,TRBJ2-7,17,TRBV6-2/TRBV6-3,.,TGTGTCAGCAGCCCCGCTTCCGGGCTCGGGAGGTTCTACGAGCAGTACTTC,CVSSPASGLGRFYEQYF
.,TRBJ1-5,12,TRBV28,.,TGTGCCAACAATAGCGAAGGGAGGCCCCATCATTTT,CANNSEGRPHHF
TRBD2,TRBJ2-2,17,TRBV11-2,.,TGTGCCAGCACCTTTGATCGGGGGAGGGTCGGCACCGGGGAGCTGTTTTTT,CASTFDRGRVGTGELFF
.,TRBJ1-3,15,TRBV11-2,once,TGTGCCAGCAGCTTAAGGGAAATCTCTGGAAACACCATATATTTT,CASSLREISGNTIYF
.,TRBJ2-5,11,TRBV7-9,.,TGTGCCAGCAGACCCCAAGAGACCCAGTACTTC,CASRPQETQYF
TRBD1,TRBJ2-1,16,TRBV10-3,.,TGTGCCATCAGTGAGTCAGGGGACAGGCTCTTCAATGAGCACTTCTTC,CAISESGDRLFNEHFF
.,TRBJ2-7,14,TRBV18,.,TGTGCTAGCTTACGGGAAGGGGGTCTCTACGAGCAGTACTTC,CASLREGGLYEQYF
TRBD1,TRBJ2-7,15,TRBV6-6,.,TGTGCCAGCAGTTATCACCTGGACAGGTCCTACGAGCAGTACTTC,CASSYHLDRSYEQYF
.,TRBJ1-1,14,TRBV2,few,TGTGCCAGCAGTCGGACAGAATCGAACACTGAAGCTTTCTTT,CASSRTESNTEAFF
TRBD1,TRBJ1-1,13,TRBV10-3,.,TGTGCCGCAGGGGGGTTGCAGAACCGTGAAGCTTTCTTT,CAAGGLQNREAFF
TRBD1,TRBJ2-6,16,TRBV6-5,many,TGTGCCAGCAGTTACCTAAAGGGGGCCGGGGCCAACGTCCTGACTTTC,CASSYLKGAGANVLTF
TRBD1,TRBJ1-1,13,TRBV29-1,many,TGCAGCGTTCAGGACAGGGAAGCCACTGAAGCTTTCTTT,CSVQDREATEAFF
.,TRBJ1-6,15,TRBV5-4,.,TGTGCCAGCAACTTGCAGGGATTGGGGGAATCACCTCTCCACTTT,CASNLQGLGESPLHF
TRBD2,TRBJ2-3,14,TRBV6-1,many,TGTGCCAGCAAAGCAGGGACTACTACAGATACGCAGTATTTT,CASKAGTTTDTQYF
.,TRBJ2-1,15,TRBV18,.,TGTGCCAGCTCACCAAAAAGAGGGCCGGGAAATGAGCAGTTCTTC,CASSPKRGPGNEQFF
TRBD1,TRBJ2-7,17,TRBV7-9,many,TGTGCCAGCAGCTTATATTTTGGGGACAGGGTTCCTCCCGAGCAGTACTTC,CASSLYFGDRVPPEQYF
.,TRBJ1-1,15,TRBV28,.,TGTGCCAGCAGTTACCCTGGCAGTGGGGGCGCTGGAGCTTTCTTT,CASSYPGSGGAGAFF
.,TRBJ1-5,15,TRBV4-1,.,TGCGCCAGCAACCAACAGGGAGGCGGCAATCAGTCCCAGCATTTT,CASNQQGGGNQSQHF
.,TRBJ2-7,14,TRBV21-1,.,TGTGTCAGCAGCGGGAGGTCTCCCTCCTACGAGCAGTACTTC,CVSSGRSPSYEQYF
TRBD2,TRBJ2-1,16,TRBV3-1,few,TGTGCCAGCAGCGCCCGACTAGCTACCTCCTACAATGAGCAGTTCTTC,CASSARLATSYNEQFF
.,TRBJ2-3,15,TRBV6-5,.,TGTGCCACCAGTTACCGAGACATAAGCACAGATACGCAGTATTTT,CATSYRDISTDTQYF
.,TRBJ2-3,15,TRBV11-2,few,TGCGCCAGCAGCTTAGGATTGGTGGGTTCAGATACGCAGTATTTT,CASSLGLVGSDTQYF
.,TRBJ2-2,15,TRBV5-4,.,TGTGTCAGCAGTGTAAATCAGGGGAACACCGGGGAGCTGTTTTTT,CVSSVNQGNTGELFF
.,TRBJ2-5,16,TRBV11-2,.,TGTACCAGCAGATCCTGGGAGTCGGCCCACCAAGAGACCCAGTATTTC,CTSRSWESAHQETQYF
.,TRBJ2-1,13,TRBV14,.,TGTGCCAACAACCATAAGTCCTACAATGAGCAGTTCTTC,CANNHKSYNEQFF
.,TRBJ1-2,13,TRBV30,.,TGTGCCTGGAGTCTTGGATCTAACTATGACCACACCTTC,CAWSLGSNYDHTF
TRBD2,TRBJ2-1,16,TRBV6-2/TRBV6-3,medium-sized,TGTGCCAGCAGTTACTGGGGGAGGGGCTCCTACAATGAGCAGTTCTTC,CASSYWGRGSYNEQFF
.,TRBJ1-5,13,TRBV10-3,many,TGTGCCATCAGTGAGTCGAGTTATCAGCCCCAGCATTTT,CAISESSYQPQHF
.,TRBJ2-1,11,TRBV11-2,once,TGTGCCAGCAGCACCGCGTTTGAGCAGTTCTTC,CASSTAFEQFF
TRBD1,TRBJ2-5,13,TRBV28,.,TGTGCCGGCAGGCAGGGGGCGGAAGAGACCCAGTACTTC,CAGRQGAEETQYF
.,TRBJ1-2,16,TRBV12-3/TRBV12-4,.,TGTGCCAACAGTTTTTTCATTGGACCCGTATTCTTTGGCTACACCTTC,CANSFFIGPVFFGYTF
TRBD1,TRBJ2-6,18,TRBV6-5,.,TGTGCCAGCAGTCTATGGACAGGGATGGAGGCTGGGGCCAACGTCCTGACTTTC,CASSLWTGMEAGANVLTF
.,TRBJ1-1,16,TRBV4-2,.,TGTGCCAGCAGCCAAGGAAGGACCCGGGCCAACACTGAAGCTCTCTTT,CASSQGRTRANTEALF
.,TRBJ2-7,12,TRBV10-3,.,TGTGCCATCAACGGAGGATCCAGCGAGCAGTACTTC,CAINGGSSEQYF
.,TRBJ1-3,15,TRBV11-2,medium-sized,TGTGCCAGCAGCTTAAATAGCGCATCTGGAAACACCATATATTTT,CASSLNSASGNTIYF
.,TRBJ2-7,15,TRBV11-2,.,TGTGCTAGCAGCCTCGGCGGGACTCTACCCTATGAGCAGTGCTTC,CASSLGGTLPYEQCF
TRBD2,TRBJ2-1,15,TRBV28,few,TGTGCCAGCAGTCCTAATAGCGGGAGTTACAATGAGCAGTTCTTC,CASSPNSGSYNEQFF
TRBD1,TRBJ2-7,15,TRBV11-2,once,TGTGCCAGCAGCTTACGATTGACAGGGAAAAACGAGCAGTACTTC,CASSLRLTGKNEQYF
.,TRBJ2-2,15,TRBV6-6,.,TGTGCCAGTAGCAGGGAGGGCGGGGGCACCGGGGGGCTGTTTTTT,CASSREGGGTGGLFF
TRBD2,TRBJ2-3,19,TRBV11-2,.,TGTGCCAGCAAGACTCCCCGAGGCGGGAGACCTACTAGTACAGATACGCAGTATTTT,CASKTPRGGRPTSTDTQYF
.,TRBJ2-7,12,TRBV12-3/TRBV12-4,many,TGTGCCAGCAGCAAGACAGGCTACGAGCAGTACTTC,CASSKTGYEQYF